This TCR beta chain was profiled in a study of blood T cells in healthy people across ages. Study-wide findings and caveats: Any conclusive comparison of naive versus antigen-experienced cells was prevented by using unsorted PBMCs. More naive CD4+ cells and higher diversity marked long-lived donors relative to aged donors. A strong correlation between TCR beta diversity and naive T cell percentage was seen. Nothing was known about donor CMV status, and this possibly confounded expanded clonotype changes.

Regarding this clonotype: As yet, its antigen is unknown.

The use of a sample-barcoded 5' primer and a J-beta primer mix characterized a second PCR of 7 to 11 cycles. TCRdb re-called the 5' RACE reads through MiXCR, storing one row per CDR3 protein. The repertoire includes about 1.1 million distinct CDR3 sequences, around two fifths of them detected once, and roughly 13% sits in the top ten. The receptor was isolated from a man between 18 and 29 years old in good health. Sequencing was carried out using blood.

In DNA, the CDR3 is TGTGCCAGCAGCCCCTTAGCGGGAGTCATGGAGACCCAGTACTTC. It is translated as CASSPLAGVMETQYF. This sequence joins TRBV11-2 and TRBJ2-5; TRBD2 matches at 9 bases. This CDR3 is 15 amino acids long. The germline V gene has CDR1 SGHAT and CDR2 FQNNGV. V trimming: 5 bases; J trimming: 5 bases; junction bases outside the gene matches: 9.